These 28 T cell receptor beta chains originate from one sample sequenced in a study of T cell clonality in common variable immunodeficiency (dated by TCRdb to the mid-2010s). General study outcomes and caveats: CVID TCRbeta sequences were reported to have fewer deletions and N-nucleotide insertions and to lack highly modified clones with 13 or more V deletions.

Antigen specificity for these receptors is unknown. Preparation of the library involved the immunoSEQ multiplex PCR assay. Here the immuneACCESS table is served through TCRdb, limited to in-frame sequences with V and J called. Missing clones are a known gap in these copies; in checked studies unresolved V genes cover under half, and the rest lacks a known reason. This sample holds tens of thousands of clones in total, without any singletons. The top ten hold 6% of the sample. Specimen: peripheral blood mononuclear cells. The receptors come from a human donor with common variable immunodeficiency.

This clone was seen repeatedly, ten times or more. Read sequence stops 3 residues before the CDR3 end, and the germline J gene provides the missing end. The chain uses TRBV27 and TRBJ2-7; D might be TRBD2 (5 bases). The CDR3 covers 14 residues. Trimming shortened V by 11 bases and J by 1 base, and 18 bases separated the two germline ends. CDR1 is MNHEY, CDR2 SMNVEV, per germline (reference sequence). CDR3 in amino acids: CASQTAGGSYEQYF. CDR3 bases read: TGTGCCTCTCAAACGGCGGGCGGTTCCTACGAG.

This clone has at least ten counts. The CDR3 goes on 3 residues after the read ends, and that part is filled in from the germline J gene. This sequence joins TRBV30 and TRBJ1-4; no firm D call. The CDR3 spans 11 residues. Trimming removed 3 bases at V and 8 bases at J, with 7 bases between. Germline assignment: CDR1 GTSNPN and CDR2 SVGIG (reference sequence). The CDR3 DNA, read in part, is TGTGCCTGGAGCTTTCCCGAAAAA. It is translated as CAWSFPEK. The entire CDR3 sequence reads CAWSFPEKLFF.

This clone was detected ten times or more. The CDR3 extends 3 residues past the end of the read, so its final part is completed from the germline J gene. The chain couples TRBV4-2 to TRBJ2-2; the match to TRBD2 covers 8 bases. The ends lost 0 bases at V and 5 bases at J; junction bases unmatched: 5. The CDR3 is made up of 16 amino acids. Per the germline V gene, CDR1 is LGHNA and CDR2 is YNFKEQ. The CDR3: CASSQESGSWTGELFF. CDR3 DNA (partial): TGTGCCAGCAGCCAAGAAAGCGGGAGTTGGACCGGGGAG.

In this sample, this clone turned up many times. The read terminates 3 residues ahead of where the CDR3 ends, so the germline J gene completes it. The genes are TRBV7-9 and TRBJ2-3, with D maybe TRBD2 (5 bases). CDR1 and CDR2 (germline): SEHNR, FQNEAQ (reference sequence). The length of the CDR3 is 13 residues. Trimming pared 1 base from V and 6 bases from J, leaving 8 bases between. The sequenced part of the CDR3 DNA is TGTGCCAGCAGCTTAGGACTAACGGATACG. It is translated as CASSLGLTDT. The CDR3 in its entirety is CASSLGLTDTQYF.

This clone was seen at least ten times. The germline gene is not matched at one end of the junction; a read error may be the cause. The read ends 3 residues before the CDR3 terminus; that terminus is restored from the germline J gene. The rearrangement links TRBV4-2 to TRBJ2-2, with 9 bases fitting TRBD1. The CDR3 has 18 amino acids. Germline CDR1 reads LGHNA; CDR2 reads YNFKEQ. The part of the CDR3 DNA that was read is TGCGCCAGCAGCCAGCTGACCCAGGACAGGGGTAGCACCGGGGAG. It yields the protein CASSQLTQDRGSTGE. The CDR3 reads in full as CASSQLTQDRGSTGELFF.

This clone was picked up a small number of times. The CDR3 DNA, read in part, is TGTGCCAGCACTGGGGCTAGCGTGACCTACGAG. It codes for CASTGASVTYE. Given in full, the CDR3 is CASTGASVTYEQYF. The genes are TRBV6-4 and TRBJ2-7; possibly TRBD2 for D (6 bases). The missing CDR3 end, 3 residues past where the read stops, is filled in from the germline J gene. Trimming took 7 bases from V and 2 from J, leaving 15 bases between them. The CDR3 is 14 amino acids. Germline-derived CDR1 and CDR2 are MRHNA and SNTAGT.

Only a few counts were recorded for this clone. From the germline J gene comes the end of the CDR3, since the read stops 3 residues before it. The chain is built from TRBV7-8 and TRBJ2-7; 7 positions match TRBD2. Germline assignment: CDR1 SGHVS and CDR2 FQNEAQ. This CDR3 is 15 amino acids long. V was clipped by 1 base and J by 4 bases; unmatched bases: 7. CDR3 in amino acids: CASSLGEGEGYEQYF. The covered CDR3 bases are TGTGCCAGCAGCTTAGGGGAGGGCGAGGGGTACGAG.

This clone was found a few times. The read stops 3 residues short of the end of the CDR3; the missing end is completed from the germline J gene. This chain connects TRBV7-8 to TRBJ1-4; D is uncertain. Trimming left V 5 bases short and J 4 bases short, with 11 bases between. The length of the CDR3 is 14 residues. The germline V gene has CDR1 SGHVS and CDR2 FQNEAQ. The part of the CDR3 DNA that was read is TGTGCCAGCAGCCCGGGAGGACTTAATGAAAAA. This sequence encodes CASSPGGLNEK. The CDR3 as a whole reads CASSPGGLNEKLFF.

Ten or more counts support this clone. The CDR3 goes on 3 residues after the read ends, and that part is filled in from the germline J gene. V and J are TRBV20-1 and TRBJ1-2; 7 bases match TRBD1. With 2 bases clipped from V and 4 bases from J, the junction kept 7 bases outside the gene matches. Germline values: CDR1 DFQATT, CDR2 SNEGSKA (reference sequence). The CDR3 consists of 14 residues. The CDR3 DNA, read in part, is TGCAGTGCTAGACATAGTGGGACAGTCTATGGC. It encodes CSARHSGTVYG. The CDR3, in full, reads CSARHSGTVYGYTF.

This clone was picked up a small number of times. The CDR3 end falls 3 residues outside the read, so it is completed with the germline J gene. The chain is built from TRBV19 and TRBJ1-5, with 7 bases lining up with TRBD1. CDR3 length equals 14 residues. The germline gives CDR1 LNHDA, CDR2 SQIVND (reference sequence). Unmatched junction bases numbered 7, after V lost 5 bases and J lost 6 bases. CDR3 in amino acids: CASSPTGSGQPQHF. CDR3 DNA, as far as it was read: TGTGCCAGTAGTCCGACAGGGAGTGGTCAGCCC.

This clone was recorded many times. The read halts 3 residues ahead of the CDR3 end, with the missing end drawn from the germline J gene. The chain couples TRBV6-2 or TRBV6-3 to TRBJ2-7; maybe TRBD2 (7 bases). Germline lookup yields CDR1 MNHEY and CDR2 SVGEGT. This CDR3 contains 16 residues. Trimming took 5 bases from V and 0 from J, leaving 17 bases between them. Incomplete CDR3 DNA: TGTGCCAGCAGTATCGGTGGCGGGGGCTTCTCCTACGAG. Translated: CASSIGGGGFSYE. The CDR3 as a whole reads CASSIGGGGFSYEQYF.

In this sample, this clone turned up many times. The CDR3 end falls 3 residues outside the read, so it is completed with the germline J gene. This chain uses TRBV7-9 with TRBJ2-7; D is perhaps TRBD1 (6 bases). The CDR3 is 14 residues long. V lost 5 bases and J lost 1, with 12 bases in between. In germline, CDR1 is SEHNR, CDR2 FQNEAQ (reference sequence). This chain's CDR3 is CASSTRDKSYEQYF. Partial CDR3 DNA: TGTGCCAGCAGCACCCGGGACAAGTCCTACGAG.

This clone was observed many times. The sequenced fragment ends 3 residues before the CDR3 boundary, so the rest is inferred from the germline J gene. The chain combines TRBV7-3 with TRBJ2-3; D not certain. V gave up 3 bases and J gave up 6 bases, with 7 bases separating them. The CDR3 sequence is 12 residues long. In germline, CDR1 is SGHTA, CDR2 FQGTGA. CDR3 residues: CASSFIGDTQYF. Partial CDR3 DNA: TGTGCCAGCAGCTTCATCGGGGATACG.

This clone was observed a handful of times. The sequence runs out 3 residues before the end of the CDR3; the remainder is reconstructed from the germline J gene. The gene calls are TRBV6-2 or TRBV6-3 and TRBJ2-1; 13 nucleotides align to TRBD2. Trimming at V came to 4 bases and at J to 4 bases, leaving 4 bases not matched to a gene. The germline V gene encodes CDR1 MNHEY and CDR2 SVGEGT. The CDR3 has 16 residues. The DNA read from the CDR3 is TGTGCCAGCAGTTCGACTAGCGGGGGGACTTACAATGAG. It translates to CASSSTSGGTYNE. The CDR3, in full, reads CASSSTSGGTYNEQFF.

This clone has at least ten counts. The CDR3 region is CSVEVVGALRAEQFF. CDR3 DNA, as far as it was read: TGCAGCGTTGAGGTAGTGGGGGCGCTCAGAGCTGAG. The chain has TRBV29-1 and TRBJ2-1; D might be TRBD1 (6 bases). The read finishes 3 residues shy of the CDR3 end, and the germline J gene is used to complete it. Germline values: CDR1 SQVTM, CDR2 ANQGSEA. This CDR3 comprises 15 residues. V lost 3 bases and J 9 bases, leaving 21 bases between the germline ends.

In the case of this clone: The read comes to an end 3 residues before the CDR3 does, leaving the germline J gene to fill in the end. This rearrangement joins TRBV5-5 to TRBJ2-7; 7 bases map to TRBD2. The CDR3 is 15 amino acids. After removal of 4 bases from V and 4 bases from J, the junction contained 11 bases not matched to a gene. CDR1 SGHKS and CDR2 YYEKEE come from the germline V gene (reference sequence). CDR3 loop: CASSRGEGSTYEQYF. The CDR3 DNA, read in part, is TGTGCCAGCAGCCGGGGGGAGGGCAGTACTTACGAG.

This clone has more than one count but fewer than ten. The observed sequence ends 3 residues before the CDR3 terminus, with the missing tail filled in from the germline J gene. V gene TRBV19 combines with J gene TRBJ1-2, with 8 bases matching TRBD1. This CDR3 has 14 amino acids. J gave up 2 bases and V 5 bases, and 4 bases lay outside the gene matches. Looked up from germline, CDR1 is LNHDA and CDR2 is SQIVND (reference sequence). Incomplete CDR3 DNA: TGTGCCAGTAGTCCCCGACAGGGGAACTATGGC. Protein sequence: CASSPRQGNYG. The entire CDR3 is CASSPRQGNYGYTF.

Worth noting for this clone: The read finishes 3 residues shy of the CDR3 end, and the germline J gene is used to complete it. This chain uses TRBV2 with TRBJ2-7, with 7 bases aligning to TRBD1. After removal of 9 bases from V and 2 bases from J, the junction contained 7 bases not matched to a gene. The CDR3 totals 13 residues. Germline-derived CDR1 and CDR2 are SNHLY and FYNNEI. The CDR3 DNA, read in part, is TGTGCCAGTAAGGGGGACAGCACCTACGAG. It is translated as CASKGDSTYE. The entire CDR3 reads CASKGDSTYEQYF.

There are many counts of this clone. The read ends 3 residues before the CDR3 terminus; that terminus is restored from the germline J gene. The chain has TRBV20-1 and TRBJ2-7; D is unresolved. V was clipped by 0 bases and J by 4 bases, with 16 bases between them. The CDR3 loop spans 15 amino acids. From germline, CDR1 is DFQATT and CDR2 SNEGSKA (reference sequence). CDR3 bases read: TGCAGTGCTAGAGATGACTTCCAGATGCCATACGAG. Protein: CSARDDFQMPYE. The whole CDR3 protein reads CSARDDFQMPYEQYF.

In this sample, this clone turned up many times. The read terminates 3 residues before the CDR3 end, so the remaining end is supplied by the germline J gene. The chain employs TRBV20-1 and TRBJ2-2; tentatively, D is TRBD2 (6 bases). The V and J ends lost 5 bases and 5 bases respectively, with 18 bases between them. The germline gives CDR1 DFQATT, CDR2 SNEGSKA (reference sequence). This CDR3 region has 15 residues. CDR3 DNA, as far as it was read: TGCAGTGCTTCTCCAGGGACTCCGATAACCGGGGAG. Translated: CSASPGTPITGE. In full, the CDR3 reads CSASPGTPITGELFF.

On this clone: The read ends 3 residues before the CDR3 terminus; that terminus is restored from the germline J gene. The chain has TRBV7-2 and TRBJ1-5; D remains ambiguous. The CDR3 consists of 14 residues. The germline V gene has CDR1 SGHTA and CDR2 FQGNSA. V lost 0 bases, J lost 7 bases, and 10 bases lay in between. CDR3: CASSLALPGQPQHF. The CDR3 DNA, read in part, is TGTGCCAGCAGCTTAGCGCTTCCAGGACAGCCC.

This clone was seen a few times. The read ends 3 residues shy of where the CDR3 ends; the end is completed using the germline J gene. The chain recombines TRBV5-1 with TRBJ2-7; 9 bases map to TRBD2. This CDR3 comprises 15 residues. The V and J ends lost 9 bases and 2 bases, in that order; junction bases with no gene match: 12. Germline CDR1 is SGHRS and CDR2 is YFSETQ. CDR3 bases read: TGCGCCACCGCCCTGGGAGCGGGAGGAACCTACGAG. Amino acids: CATALGAGGTYE. The entire CDR3 is CATALGAGGTYEQYF. The full variable domain, rest sourced from reference TRBV5-1 and TRBJ2-7, is KAGVTQTPRYLIKTRGQQVTLSCSPISGHRSVSWYQQTPGQGLQFLFEYFSETQRNKGNFPGRFSGRQFSNSRSEMNVSTLELGDSALYLCATALGAGGTYEQYFGPGTRLTVT.

This clone was seen a handful of times. The sequence runs out 3 residues before the end of the CDR3; the remainder is reconstructed from the germline J gene. The chain is built from TRBV5-1 and TRBJ2-7, with 7 bases fitting TRBD2. Germline loops: CDR1 SGHRS, CDR2 YFSETQ. The CDR3 consists of 14 residues. Trimming cost V 4 bases and J 5 bases; bases outside gene matches: 9. The CDR3 bases that were read are TGCGCCAGCAGCCCCCGGGGAGGGCTGGACGAG. This encodes CASSPRGGLDE. The whole CDR3 is CASSPRGGLDEQYF. The whole variable domain, filled in from reference TRBV5-1 and TRBJ2-7, reads KAGVTQTPRYLIKTRGQQVTLSCSPISGHRSVSWYQQTPGQGLQFLFEYFSETQRNKGNFPGRFSGRQFSNSRSEMNVSTLELGDSALYLCASSPRGGLDEQYFGPGTRLTVT.

This clone has a count of ten or more. The read ends 3 residues before the CDR3 terminus; that terminus is restored from the germline J gene. V gene TRBV19 combines with J gene TRBJ2-1, with 11 bases fitting TRBD1. The CDR3 has 14 residues. Germline assignment: CDR1 LNHDA and CDR2 SQIVND (reference sequence). The V segment lost 7 bases and the J segment 4 bases; nucleotides outside the gene matches: 3. CDR3 protein: CASKGTGGYNEQFF. CDR3 DNA, as far as it was read: TGTGCCAGTAAAGGGACAGGGGGTTACAATGAG.

As for this clone: Coverage ceases 3 residues before the CDR3 finishes, and the germline J gene fills in the end. The J gene is TRBJ2-7, the V gene TRBV6-2 or TRBV6-3; D gene ambiguous. The CDR3 spans 11 residues. V was shortened by 2 bases and J by 6 bases, with 5 bases between the two germline ends. Germline-derived CDR1 and CDR2 are MNHEY and SVGEGT. The CDR3 reads CASSYGGEQYF. Incomplete CDR3 DNA: TGTGCCAGCAGTTACGGCGGCGAG.

Comments on this clone: The observed sequence ends 3 residues before the CDR3 terminus, with the missing tail filled in from the germline J gene. The rearrangement uses TRBV7-2 and TRBJ1-5; TRBD1 aligns across 8 bases. V shed 8 bases, J shed 6 bases, and the junction held 9 bases outside the gene matches. CDR3 length equals 14 residues. The germline CDR1 and CDR2 sequences are SGHTA and FQGNSA. CDR3 sequence reads: CASGQGMVGQPQHF. Partial CDR3 DNA: TGTGCCAGCGGACAGGGAATGGTTGGTCAGCCC. Full variable domain (remainder filled in from reference TRBV7-2 and TRBJ1-5): GAGVSQSPSNKVTEKGKDVELRCDPISGHTALYWYRQSLGQGLEFLIYFQGNSAPDKSGLPSDRFSAERTGGSVSTLTIQRTQQEDSAVYLCASGQGMVGQPQHFGDGTRLSIL.

In its sample, this clone was seen many times. The read terminates 3 residues before the CDR3 end, so the remaining end is supplied by the germline J gene. The chain is built from TRBV7-9 and TRBJ2-5, with 11 bases fitting TRBD2. Germline trimming cut 5 bases from V and 5 bases from J; bases unmatched to any gene: 7. CDR3 length equals 15 residues. Germline CDR1 is SEHNR and CDR2 is FQNEAQ (reference sequence). CDR3 amino acids: CASSTRLAGLETQYF. CDR3 DNA, as far as it was read: TGTGCCAGCAGCACAAGACTAGCGGGACTGGAGACC.

Concerning this clone: The read comes to an end 3 residues before the CDR3 does, leaving the germline J gene to fill in the end. J is TRBJ2-1 and V is TRBV30; TRBD2 aligns across 9 bases. V lost 4 bases and J lost 8; bases outside the gene matches: 6. The CDR3 contains 13 residues. In germline, CDR1 is GTSNPN, CDR2 SVGIG (reference sequence). The CDR3 spells CAWIAGGPYEQFF. The covered CDR3 bases are TGTGCCTGGATTGCGGGAGGGCCCTATGAG.